This T cell receptor (beta chain) was documented in a study of human T cells and chemical hapten exposure. Time point noted: patch test 3, about 24 weeks after DPC sensitization. Noted treatment: therapeutic diphenylcyclopropenone sensitization with weekly scalp DPC. Prior to application of each patch test, blood was drawn. Worth noting for this clonotype: Antigen: not known.

TCRdb called the RACE reads again in MiXCR, with one record for every CDR3 protein. Of some 170,000 distinct CDR3 sequences listed, about a quarter are singletons. General observations from the study: Against controls, expanded TCRs gave rise to significantly more large CDR3 similarity clusters. Sensitizing with DPC caused no change in TCRs above 1 in 1000 frequency.

Trimming pared 4 bases from V and 10 bases from J, leaving 15 bases between. The CDR3 extends over 13 amino acids. Germline V gene data show CDR1 as SGHRS and CDR2 as YFSETQ. This rearrangement joins TRBV5-1 to TRBJ2-1; the D gene is possibly TRBD2 (5 bases). This TCR derives from a young woman with alopecia areata. Some clones in this sample may be carry-over from other donors' samples. The material sequenced was whole blood, taken in connection with sensitization to the hapten diphenylcyclopropenone (DPC). The CDR3 DNA is TGCGCCAGCAGCCAATGGTCTAGCTCCGAGCAGTTCTTC. Translating gives CASSQWSSSEQFF.